The 5 T cell receptor beta chains in this list originate from one sample, sequenced in a study of cytomegalovirus exposure and HLA in healthy donors. It was with 60 Vbeta and 13 Jbeta primers that the PCR ran. Profiled with immunoSEQ multiplex PCR; TCRdb holds only in-frame clones, not every one. The table has 30,000 to 40,000 clones, around 82% seen once. Material: PBMCs. These receptors were collected from a young woman in good health and CMV-seropositive.

The rearrangement uses TRBV15 and TRBJ2-7; TRBD1 matches at 7 bases. Germline lookup yields CDR1 LNHNV and CDR2 YYDKDF (reference sequence). The CDR3 runs to 14 residues. J lost 1 base, V lost 2 bases, and 2 bases had no gene match. The CDR3 DNA sequence: TGTGCCACCAGCAGATGGGGACAGTCCTACGAGCAGTACTTC. Translation gives CATSRWGQSYEQYF. Based on the CDR3 plus reference TRBV15 and TRBJ2-7, the full variable domain is DAMVIQNPRYQVTQFGKPVTLSCSQTLNHNVMYWYQQKSSQAPKLLFHYYDKDFNNEADTPDNFQSRRPNTSFCFLDIRSPGLGDTAMYLCATSRWGQSYEQYFGPGTRLTVT.

The CDR3: CASSRFSRTGLADGYTF. The CDR3, as DNA: TGTGCCAGCAGTCGCTTTTCCCGGACAGGCCTCGCGGATGGCTACACCTTC. The gene calls are TRBV28 and TRBJ1-2, with 7 bases lining up with TRBD1. The CDR3 extends over 17 amino acids. The germline V gene encodes CDR1 MDHEN and CDR2 SYDVKM. V dropped 5 bases and J dropped 6; count of bases not matched to a gene: 18.

The chain recombines TRBV2 with TRBJ2-5; 8 positions agree with TRBD2. Germline V CDR1 and CDR2: SNHLY, FYNNEI. This CDR3 region has 14 residues. The junction had 3 bases not matched to a gene; V was cut back by 5 bases and J by 1 base. The CDR3 sequence is CASSPGLVQETQYF. The CDR3 region has the DNA TGTGCCAGCAGTCCGGGACTAGTCCAAGAGACCCAGTACTTC.

In its sample, this clone was seen a few times. The chain couples TRBV7-3 to TRBJ2-1, with 10 nucleotides matching TRBD2. The CDR3 runs 16 residues. With V trimmed by 2 bases and J by 2 bases, 3 bases remained unmatched. CDR1 is SGHTA and CDR2 is FQGTGA in the germline V gene. The CDR3 here is CASSLESGRAYNEQFF. CDR3 DNA sequence: TGTGCCAGCAGCTTAGAGAGCGGGAGGGCCTACAATGAGCAGTTCTTC.

The chain recombines TRBV27 with TRBJ1-1; D is unclear. CDR1 and CDR2 from the germline V gene are MNHEY and SMNVEV (reference sequence). The CDR3 is 12 residues long. Trimming took off 6 bases at V and 1 base at J, with 6 bases between the two ends. Here the CDR3 DNA reads TGTGCCAGCAGGCGAGGGAACACTGAAGCTTTCTTT. Translating it yields CASRRGNTEAFF.